Listed below are T cell receptor beta chains from one sample, sequenced in a study of neoadjuvant nivolumab and ipilimumab in lung cancer. Assay used: immunoSEQ multiplex PCR; TCRdb lists only in-frame clones, some missing. The sample yields roughly 49,000 clones, about 89% seen once. Sequencing used blood, obtained before neoadjuvant nivolumab, alone or with ipilimumab. The receptor source for this set is an adult with non-small cell lung cancer. Some clones in this sample may be carry-over from other donors' samples. CDR3s leave out the opening cysteine and the closing phenylalanine or tryptophan. Clone size is stated in some rows and not others, as once, few, many or a class when expanded.

j_call | cdr3_length | clone_size | v_call | cdr3_aa
TRBJ2-7 | 13 | NA | TRBV6-5 | ASSYPGRGRYEQY
TRBJ2-5 | 13 | NA | TRBV5-4 | ASRPGLETSETQY
TRBJ2-7 | 11 | once | TRBV5-4 | ASSSGGVYEQY
TRBJ2-7 | 11 | once | TRBV9 | ASSARQGYEQY
TRBJ1-2 | 7 | NA | TRBV27 | ASKGGYT
TRBJ1-2 | 12 | NA | TRBV5-1 | ASSLDQLGYGYT
TRBJ2-7 | 11 | once | TRBV13 | ASRSGLTYEQY
TRBJ2-2 | 13 | NA | TRBV11-1 | ASSFYFMNTGELF
TRBJ2-2 | 14 | NA | TRBV11-2 | ASSSANRALTRELF
TRBJ2-5 | 12 | NA | TRBV7-2 | ASRDVSRGETQY
TRBJ2-3 | 16 | NA | TRBV5-1 | ASSLGVVSGRAADTQY
TRBJ2-1 | 12 | NA | TRBV7-9 | ASRRPRSYNEQF
TRBJ1-2 | 11 | few | TRBV25-1 | ASSEFGDDGYT
TRBJ2-2 | 10 | NA | TRBV30 | AWSVRGGELF
TRBJ2-7 | 14 | NA | TRBV5-1 | ASSSSGAPSSYEQY
TRBJ2-7 | 10 | few | TRBV11-2 | AVAGSWYEQY
TRBJ1-2 | 14 | NA | TRBV19 | ASSIGGGRGPHGYT
TRBJ2-7 | 12 | NA | TRBV7-2 | ASSLTGSPHEQY
TRBJ1-1 | 15 | NA | TRBV30 | AWRARTGIILNTEAF
TRBJ2-3 | 10 | NA | TRBV9 | ASSVGPDTQY
TRBJ1-2 | 12 | NA | TRBV30 | AWSEAGRGYGYT
TRBJ2-7 | 13 | NA | TRBV28 | ASSSGTASSYEQY
TRBJ2-3 | 12 | NA | TRBV27 | ASSYRAYTDTQY
TRBJ1-1 | 12 | NA | TRBV18 | ASSQDRANTEAF
TRBJ2-5 | 8 | NA | TRBV20-1 | SASQETQY
TRBJ2-7 | 13 | NA | TRBV27 | ASSLILAGPYEQY
TRBJ1-1 | 10 | NA | TRBV6-5 | ASGGRRNRAF
TRBJ1-3 | 13 | NA | TRBV13 | ASSSLIFSGNTIY
TRBJ2-7 | 13 | once | TRBV27 | ASRSRTGGHGEQY
TRBJ2-7 | 12 | NA | TRBV7-9 | ASSPRDKTYEQY
TRBJ2-5 | 14 | NA | TRBV7-9 | ASSANPGQGWETQY